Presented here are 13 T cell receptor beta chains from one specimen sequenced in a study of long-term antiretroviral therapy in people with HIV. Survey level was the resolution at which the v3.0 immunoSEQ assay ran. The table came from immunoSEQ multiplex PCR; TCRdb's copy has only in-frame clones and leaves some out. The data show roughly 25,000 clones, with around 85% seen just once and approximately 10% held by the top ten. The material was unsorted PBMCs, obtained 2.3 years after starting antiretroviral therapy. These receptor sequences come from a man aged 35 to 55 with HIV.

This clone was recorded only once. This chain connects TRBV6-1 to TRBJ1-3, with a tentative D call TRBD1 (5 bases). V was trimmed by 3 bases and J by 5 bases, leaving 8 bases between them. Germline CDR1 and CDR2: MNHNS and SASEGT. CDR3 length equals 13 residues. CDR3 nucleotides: TGTGCCAGCAGTGAGGCAGGGAGAAACACCATATATTTT. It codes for CASSEAGRNTIYF.

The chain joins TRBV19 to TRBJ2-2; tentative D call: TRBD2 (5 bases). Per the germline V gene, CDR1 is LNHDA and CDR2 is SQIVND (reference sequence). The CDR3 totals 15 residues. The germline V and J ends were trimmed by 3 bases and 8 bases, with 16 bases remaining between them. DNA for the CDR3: TGTGCCAGTAGTATGGCCGGACTTGTGCCTGGGGAGCTGTTTTTT. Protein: CASSMAGLVPGELFF.

This CDR3 reads CASSLQAGGYSPLHF. CDR3 coding DNA: TGTGCCAGCAGCTTACAGGCGGGCGGTTATTCACCCCTCCACTTT. The chain recombines TRBV5-5 with TRBJ1-6; possibly TRBD1 for D (5 bases). This CDR3 has 15 residues. CDR1 and CDR2 (germline): SGHKS, YYEKEE (reference sequence). Trimming shortened V by 2 bases and J by 8 bases, and 14 bases separated the two germline ends.

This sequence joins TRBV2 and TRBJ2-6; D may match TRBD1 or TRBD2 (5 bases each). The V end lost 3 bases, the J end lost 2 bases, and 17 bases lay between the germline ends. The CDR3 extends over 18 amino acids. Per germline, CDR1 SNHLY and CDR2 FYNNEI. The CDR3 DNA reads TGTGCCAGCAGTGATTATCTTCTTATGGGGGCTGGGGCCAACGTCCTGACTTTC. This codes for CASSDYLLMGAGANVLTF. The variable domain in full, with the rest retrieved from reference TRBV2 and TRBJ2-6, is EPEVTQTPSHQVTQMGQEVILRCVPISNHLYFYWYRQILGQKVEFLVSFYNNEISEKSEIFDDQFSVERPDGSNFTLKIRSTKLEDSAMYFCASSDYLLMGAGANVLTFGAGSRLTVL.

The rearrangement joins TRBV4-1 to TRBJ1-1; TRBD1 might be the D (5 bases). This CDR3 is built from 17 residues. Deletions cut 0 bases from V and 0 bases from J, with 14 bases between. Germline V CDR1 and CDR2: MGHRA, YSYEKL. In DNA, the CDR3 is TGCGCCAGCAGCCAAGAGGGGACGAGGAGCATGAACACTGAAGCTTTCTTT. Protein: CASSQEGTRSMNTEAFF.

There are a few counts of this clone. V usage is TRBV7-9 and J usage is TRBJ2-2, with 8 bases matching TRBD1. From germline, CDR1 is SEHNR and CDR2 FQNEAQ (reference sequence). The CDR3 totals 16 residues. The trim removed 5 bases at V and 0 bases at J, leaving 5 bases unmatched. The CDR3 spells CASSPRDRTNTGELFF. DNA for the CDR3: TGTGCCAGCAGCCCCAGGGACAGGACGAACACCGGGGAGCTGTTTTTT. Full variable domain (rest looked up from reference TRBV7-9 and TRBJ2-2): DTGVSQNPRHKITKRGQNVTFRCDPISEHNRLYWYRQTLGQGPEFLTYFQNEAQLEKSRLLSDRFSAERPKGSFSTLEIQRTEQGDSAMYLCASSPRDRTNTGELFFGEGSRLTVL.

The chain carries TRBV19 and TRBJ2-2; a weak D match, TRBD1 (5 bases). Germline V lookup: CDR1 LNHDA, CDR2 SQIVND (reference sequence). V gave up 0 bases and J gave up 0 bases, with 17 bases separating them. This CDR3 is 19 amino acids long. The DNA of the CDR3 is TGTGCCAGTAGTATAGATCCGGCAGGGTCGACCTCGAACACCGGGGAGCTGTTTTTT. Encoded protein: CASSIDPAGSTSNTGELFF.

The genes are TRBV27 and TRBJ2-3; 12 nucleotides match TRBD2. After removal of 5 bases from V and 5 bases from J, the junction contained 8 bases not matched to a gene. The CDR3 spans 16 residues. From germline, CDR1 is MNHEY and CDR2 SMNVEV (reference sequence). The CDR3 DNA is TGTGCCAGCAGTCCTCTAGCGGGGGGGCCAGGAGATACGCAGTATTTT. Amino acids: CASSPLAGGPGDTQYF.

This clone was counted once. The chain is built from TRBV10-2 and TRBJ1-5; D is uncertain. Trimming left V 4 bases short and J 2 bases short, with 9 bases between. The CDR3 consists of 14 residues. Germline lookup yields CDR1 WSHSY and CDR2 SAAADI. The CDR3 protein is CASSGLPGNQPQHF. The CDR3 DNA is TGCGCCAGCAGTGGACTCCCGGGCAATCAGCCCCAGCATTTT.

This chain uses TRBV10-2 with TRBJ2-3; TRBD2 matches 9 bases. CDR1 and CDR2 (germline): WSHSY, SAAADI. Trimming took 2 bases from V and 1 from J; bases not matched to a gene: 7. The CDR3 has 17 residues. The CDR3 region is CASSEPYLAGGTDTQYF. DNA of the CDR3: TGCGCCAGCAGTGAGCCATATTTAGCGGGGGGCACAGATACGCAGTATTTT.

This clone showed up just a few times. CDR3 amino acids: CASPGGKQFF. The DNA for the CDR3 is TGTGCCAGCCCAGGGGGAAAACAGTTCTTC. The rearrangement joins TRBV7-9 to TRBJ2-1, with TRBD1 matching over 7 bases. CDR1 and CDR2 (germline): SEHNR, FQNEAQ (reference sequence). This CDR3 contains 10 residues. V was pared by 8 bases and J by 13 bases, with 5 bases of the junction left unmatched.

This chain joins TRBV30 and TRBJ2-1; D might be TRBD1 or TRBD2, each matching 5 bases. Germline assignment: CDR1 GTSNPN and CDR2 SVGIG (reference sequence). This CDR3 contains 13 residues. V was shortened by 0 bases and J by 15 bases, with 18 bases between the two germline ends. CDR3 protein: CAWSVGVGYRVFF. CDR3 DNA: TGTGCCTGGAGTGTGGGGGTGGGATATCGGGTGTTCTTC. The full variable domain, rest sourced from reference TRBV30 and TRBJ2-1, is SQTIHQWPATLVQPVGSPLSLECTVEGTSNPNLYWYRQAAGRGLQLLFYSVGIGQISSEVPQNLSASRPQDRQFILSSKKLLLSDSGFYLCAWSVGVGYRVFFGPGTRLTVL.

CDR3 sequence: CASSRGLQGEKLFF. The CDR3 DNA follows: TGTGCCAGCAGTAGGGGGCTACAAGGGGAAAAACTGTTTTTT. The J gene is TRBJ1-4, the V gene TRBV6-1, with 7 bases lining up with TRBD1. CDR3 length: 14 amino acids. V was pared by 5 bases and J by 8 bases, with 8 bases of the junction left unmatched. Germline V gene data show CDR1 as MNHNS and CDR2 as SASEGT.